This passage covers 6 T cell receptor beta chains from one sample sequenced in a study of low-dose radiotherapy and immunotherapy resistance in tumors. Time point: before trial treatment. Primers targeting TRAV and TRBV primed first-strand cDNA, covering alpha and beta chains. The TCRs were subjected to amplification over about 20 PCR cycles employing a constant-region primer in conjunction with a V-primer adapter. TCRdb passed the reads through MiXCR, listing each CDR3 protein once. The sample consists of 75,000 to 95,000 distinct CDR3 sequences, under 20% of them appearing once. The specimen was PBMCs, collected before treatment. The receptors were sampled from a male donor with prostate cancer.

This sequence joins TRBV15 and TRBJ1-2, with D possibly TRBD1 on 6 matching bases. This CDR3 is 14 amino acids long. V lost 5 bases and J lost 5, with 15 bases in between. Germline V gives CDR1 LNHNV, CDR2 YYDKDF (reference sequence). CDR3 nucleotides: TGTGCCACCAGCGGCAACAGGGTTTCTTATGGCTACACCTTC. Its protein product is CATSGNRVSYGYTF.

This clonotype has a count of ten or more. The V call is TRBV29-1, the J call TRBJ2-5; 10 bases fit TRBD1. The length of the CDR3 is 12 residues. With V trimmed by 7 bases and J by 5 bases, 4 bases remained unmatched. Germline V gene lookup returns CDR1 SQVTM and CDR2 ANQGSEA. The CDR3 protein is CSADRGPETQYF. The CDR3 bases are TGCAGCGCCGACAGGGGGCCGGAGACCCAGTACTTC.

The V gene is TRBV9, the J gene TRBJ1-1, with D perhaps matching TRBD1 (6 bases). In germline, CDR1 is SGDLS, CDR2 YYNGEE. The V end was cut by 0 bases, the J end by 0 bases, with 12 bases between. CDR3 length equals 16 residues. The CDR3 DNA follows: TGTGCCAGCAGCGTAGGAGAAGGGACACTGAACACTGAAGCTTTCTTT. Translating it yields CASSVGEGTLNTEAFF. Looking up the rest from reference TRBV9 and TRBJ1-1 gives the full variable domain: DSGVTQTPKHLITATGQRVTLRCSPRSGDLSVYWYQQSLDQGLQFLIQYYNGEERAKGNILERFSAQQFPDLHSELNLSSLELGDSALYFCASSVGEGTLNTEAFFGQGTRLTVV.

The table lists this clonotype with a few counts. V gene TRBV4-2 combines with J gene TRBJ1-3; D not resolved. The V end was cut by 0 bases, the J end by 2 bases, with 11 bases between. The length of the CDR3 is 16 residues. In germline, CDR1 is LGHNA, CDR2 YNFKEQ. The CDR3 DNA sequence: TGTGCCAGCAGCCAAGATACGGGGAGTCCTGGAAACACCATATATTTT. Translating it yields CASSQDTGSPGNTIYF.

For this clonotype: A single base separates this from a much larger clone, so it may be a read error. The chain recombines TRBV5-3 with TRBJ1-5; no definite D call. TRBV5-3 is given ORF status, its function remaining uncertain. This CDR3 region has 14 residues. CDR3 residues: CASSFPGNNQPQHF. As DNA, the CDR3 is TGTGCCAGCAGCTTTCCGGGTAACAATCAGCCCCAGCATTTT.

The chain carries TRBV7-2 and TRBJ2-3, with a weak D call TRBD1 (5 bases). The CDR3 is 16 residues long. Germline assignment: CDR1 SGHTA and CDR2 FQGNSA. The germline V and J ends were trimmed by 2 bases and 6 bases, with 18 bases remaining between them. As DNA, the CDR3 is TGTGCCAGCAGCTTACTGGGGCTGGTCGTCCGGGATACGCAGTATTTT. Encoded protein: CASSLLGLVVRDTQYF.